What follows are 22 T cell receptor beta chains derived from one specimen sequenced in a study of control samples from healthy donors and cancer patients (TCRdb year 2020). The protocol used for the library was the immunoSEQ multiplex PCR assay. As stored in TCRdb, this immuneACCESS dataset retains in-frame rearrangements with V and J assigned. A fraction of the clones does not appear; measured against another copy, unresolved V genes explain less than half of the discrepancy, and the remainder lacks a known reason. The sample includes under 150,000 clones, with around 91% observed a single time. Approximately 1.1% of the sample belongs to the ten largest clones. The specimen was PBMCs. Every receptor here comes from a woman aged 45 to 65 with colorectal cancer.

The CDR3: CASASKASGGTEAFF. The CDR3 bases are TGTGCCAGCGCCTCCAAGGCCAGCGGGGGCACTGAAGCTTTCTTT. The chain is built from TRBV9 and TRBJ1-1; D may be TRBD1 (5 bases). V lost 7 bases to trimming and J lost 4 bases, with 20 bases between them. The length of the CDR3 is 15 residues. Germline-derived CDR1 and CDR2 are SGDLS and YYNGEE.

The V call is TRBV5-1, the J call TRBJ2-7; the D gene is possibly TRBD2 (5 bases). V was pared by 5 bases and J by 7 bases, with 19 bases between. The germline V gene encodes CDR1 SGHRS and CDR2 YFSETQ. The CDR3 runs to 14 residues. CDR3: CASSLPGGSGEQYF. DNA of the CDR3: TGCGCCAGCAGTTTGCCAGGTGGTTCGGGGGAGCAGTACTTC.

The CDR3 region is CASSVSGIATNEKLFF. CDR3 bases: TGTGCCAGCAGCGTTTCAGGGATTGCGACTAATGAAAAACTGTTTTTT. The rearrangement joins TRBV9 to TRBJ1-4, with D possibly being TRBD1 (5 bases). The CDR3 consists of 16 residues. The V gene lost 2 bases and the J gene lost 2 bases, with 13 bases spanning the gap. Germline V lookup: CDR1 SGDLS, CDR2 YYNGEE.

This chain uses TRBV27 with TRBJ1-4; maybe TRBD1 (5 bases). The CDR3 consists of 16 residues. V lost 4 bases and J lost 1, with 13 bases in between. Per the germline V gene, CDR1 is MNHEY and CDR2 is SMNVEV (reference sequence). The CDR3 DNA reads as TGTGCCAGCAGTTCGGGAGCTACAGGAACTAATGAAAAACTGTTTTTT. Translated: CASSSGATGTNEKLFF.

The chain links TRBV19 to TRBJ1-4, with TRBD1 matching 9 bases. This CDR3 is built from 15 residues. In germline, CDR1 is LNHDA, CDR2 SQIVND (reference sequence). J gave up 8 bases and V 5 bases, and 9 bases lay outside the gene matches. CDR3 sequence reads: CASSAPGQGQEKLFF. CDR3 nucleotide sequence: TGTGCCAGTAGTGCCCCGGGACAGGGACAGGAAAAACTGTTTTTT.

This clone was observed a few times. The V and J genes are TRBV9 and TRBJ1-2; no firm D call. Germline values: CDR1 SGDLS, CDR2 YYNGEE. Trimming took off 3 bases at V and 2 bases at J, with 8 bases between the two ends. This CDR3 is 13 amino acids long. The CDR3 coding sequence is TGTGCCAGCAGCGAAGGCGGAAACTATGGCTACACCTTC. Amino acids: CASSEGGNYGYTF. The complete variable domain, with remaining parts taken from reference TRBV9 and TRBJ1-2, reads DSGVTQTPKHLITATGQRVTLRCSPRSGDLSVYWYQQSLDQGLQFLIQYYNGEERAKGNILERFSAQQFPDLHSELNLSSLELGDSALYFCASSEGGNYGYTFGSGTRLTVV.

This chain joins TRBV6-5 and TRBJ2-7; D is uncertain. This CDR3 region has 15 residues. Germline V gives CDR1 MNHEY, CDR2 SVGAGI. Deletions cut 4 bases from V and 8 bases from J, with 21 bases between. The CDR3 region is CASSSPTRLSEKQYF. CDR3 DNA sequence: TGTGCCAGCAGTTCCCCGACTCGCTTATCTGAGAAGCAGTACTTC.

The chain carries TRBV4-2 and TRBJ1-1; possibly TRBD1 for D (6 bases). CDR1 is LGHNA, CDR2 YNFKEQ, per germline. The CDR3 has 15 residues. Trimming removed 2 bases at V and 6 bases at J, with 16 bases between. CDR3 nucleotides: TGTGCCAGCAGCCAACGAGACGGGAGGGGGGCTGAAGCTTTCTTT. Encoded protein: CASSQRDGRGAEAFF.

J is TRBJ2-7 and V is TRBV6-1; 7 bases are a match to TRBD1. This CDR3 is 14 amino acids long. The V gene end was trimmed by 6 bases and the J gene end by 5 bases; junction bases not matched to a gene: 10. Germline V gene sequence: CDR1 MNHNS, CDR2 SASEGT. The CDR3 loop reads CASSKPGQINEQYF. The CDR3 coding sequence is TGTGCCAGCAGCAAACCGGGACAGATTAACGAGCAGTACTTC.

The J gene is TRBJ2-2, the V gene TRBV30; 9 bases agree with TRBD2. Germline V lookup: CDR1 GTSNPN, CDR2 SVGIG (reference sequence). The CDR3 is 16 residues long. Germline trimming cut 6 bases from V and 5 bases from J; bases unmatched to any gene: 13. DNA for the CDR3: TGTGCCTGCAAGCCCAGTAGCGGGAGTGGGACCGGGGAGCTGTTTTTT. This translates into CACKPSSGSGTGELFF.

The rearrangement uses TRBV6-5 and TRBJ2-3; D is undetermined. In germline, CDR1 is MNHEY, CDR2 SVGAGI. This CDR3 has 15 residues. V dropped 7 bases and J dropped 6 bases, with 20 bases sitting between them. CDR3 in amino acids: CASILELLGADTQYF. CDR3 DNA: TGTGCCAGCATTCTCGAACTATTGGGTGCGGATACGCAGTATTTT.

The rearrangement links TRBV6-5 to TRBJ1-2, with D unresolved. This CDR3 has 13 amino acids. Germline loops: CDR1 MNHEY, CDR2 SVGAGI. Trimming pared 5 bases from V and 2 bases from J, leaving 9 bases between. CDR3 loop: CASSTGRNYGYTF. CDR3 nucleotides: TGTGCCAGCAGTACGGGGAGAAACTATGGCTACACCTTC.

The chain recombines TRBV7-2 with TRBJ2-3; D unresolved. Trimming removed 4 bases from V and 0 bases from J, with 11 bases in between. Germline-derived CDR1 and CDR2 are SGHTA and FQGNSA. This CDR3 comprises 15 residues. The CDR3 nucleotides read TGTGCCAGCAGCTCGATCCCCGGAAGCACAGATACGCAGTATTTT. This encodes CASSSIPGSTDTQYF. Full variable domain (rest looked up from reference TRBV7-2 and TRBJ2-3): GAGVSQSPSNKVTEKGKDVELRCDPISGHTALYWYRQSLGQGLEFLIYFQGNSAPDKSGLPSDRFSAERTGGSVSTLTIQRTQQEDSAVYLCASSSIPGSTDTQYFGPGTRLTVL.

This clone was counted a few times. At the DNA level, this CDR3 is encoded by other sequences in the same sample as well. The V gene is TRBV5-1, the J gene TRBJ1-5; 7 nucleotides match TRBD1. Germline V gives CDR1 SGHRS, CDR2 YFSETQ. V shed 0 bases and J 4 bases; nucleotides not matched to a gene: 1. The CDR3 length is 14 residues. CDR3 bases: TGCGCCAGCAGCTTGGGGGACAGAAATCAGCCCCAGCATTTT. Residues: CASSLGDRNQPQHF.

The V and J genes are TRBV3-1 (or the pseudogene TRBV3-2) and TRBJ1-4; D not certain. V lost 4 bases, J lost 4 bases, and 13 bases lay in between. The CDR3 is made up of 15 amino acids. Germline CDR1 is LGHDT and CDR2 is YNNKEL (reference sequence). Here the CDR3 reads CASSPRTGNNEKLFF. The CDR3 DNA follows: TGTGCCAGCAGCCCCCGGACGGGGAATAATGAAAAACTGTTTTTT.

V and J are TRBV11-2 and TRBJ1-6; the match to TRBD1 covers 7 bases. J lost 10 bases, V lost 2 bases, and 5 bases had no gene match. Germline V CDR1 and CDR2: SGHAT, FQNNGV. The length of the CDR3 is 14 residues. This CDR3 is CASSLFRGSSPLHF. CDR3 in DNA: TGTGCCAGCAGCTTATTCAGGGGGAGCTCACCCCTCCACTTT.

The chain links TRBV5-1 to TRBJ1-2; 8 nucleotides line up with TRBD1. The CDR3 sequence is 14 residues long. V was pared by 0 bases and J by 2 bases, with 0 bases of the junction left unmatched. Germline V gene sequence: CDR1 SGHRS, CDR2 YFSETQ. The CDR3 DNA reads TGCGCCAGCAGCTTGGGGACAGGGAACTATGGCTACACCTTC. This encodes CASSLGTGNYGYTF. Looking up the rest from reference TRBV5-1 and TRBJ1-2 gives the full variable domain: KAGVTQTPRYLIKTRGQQVTLSCSPISGHRSVSWYQQTPGQGLQFLFEYFSETQRNKGNFPGRFSGRQFSNSRSEMNVSTLELGDSALYLCASSLGTGNYGYTFGSGTRLTVV.

The J gene is TRBJ1-1, the V gene TRBV28; weak D call: TRBD1 (5 bases). The CDR3 spans 17 residues. Germline lookup yields CDR1 MDHEN and CDR2 SYDVKM. V gave up 4 bases and J gave up 0 bases, with 18 bases separating them. CDR3 protein: CASSSPRGGRLNTEAFF. For the CDR3, the DNA is TGTGCCAGCAGTTCCCCCCGGGGCGGTCGCTTGAACACTGAAGCTTTCTTT.

The chain is built from TRBV3-1 (or the pseudogene TRBV3-2) and TRBJ1-2, with 7 bases that match TRBD1. The V gene end was trimmed by 1 base and the J gene end by 4 bases; junction bases not matched to a gene: 3. In germline, CDR1 is LGHDT, CDR2 YNNKEL (reference sequence). This CDR3 has 14 amino acids. CDR3 in DNA: TGTGCCAGCAGCCAAGGGGACAGCCGCTATGGCTACACCTTC. As protein: CASSQGDSRYGYTF.

This chain connects TRBV14 to TRBJ2-7, with TRBD2 matching over 8 bases. V was clipped by 3 bases and J by 6 bases; unmatched bases: 4. Per germline, CDR1 SGHDN and CDR2 FVKESK. This CDR3 region has 13 residues. DNA for the CDR3: TGTGCCAGCAGCCACCGGGAGGGATCCGAGCAGTACTTC. It codes for CASSHREGSEQYF.

The CDR3 coding sequence is TGTGCCAGCAGTGCTGGACTTCTTCGCTACGAGCAGTACTTC. Amino acids: CASSAGLLRYEQYF. J is TRBJ2-7 and V is TRBV2; possibly TRBD2 for D (5 bases). Germline CDR1 is SNHLY and CDR2 is FYNNEI. Deletions cut 4 bases from V and 3 bases from J, with 13 bases between. This CDR3 contains 14 residues.

The gene calls are TRBV2 and TRBJ2-5, with 7 bases identical to TRBD1. Germline-derived CDR1 and CDR2 are SNHLY and FYNNEI. The J segment lost 5 bases and the V segment lost 6 bases, leaving 6 bases of the junction unmatched. The CDR3 has 13 residues. CDR3 DNA sequence: TGTGCCAGCAGCGACAGGGTCGGGGAGACCCAGTACTTC. This codes for CASSDRVGETQYF.